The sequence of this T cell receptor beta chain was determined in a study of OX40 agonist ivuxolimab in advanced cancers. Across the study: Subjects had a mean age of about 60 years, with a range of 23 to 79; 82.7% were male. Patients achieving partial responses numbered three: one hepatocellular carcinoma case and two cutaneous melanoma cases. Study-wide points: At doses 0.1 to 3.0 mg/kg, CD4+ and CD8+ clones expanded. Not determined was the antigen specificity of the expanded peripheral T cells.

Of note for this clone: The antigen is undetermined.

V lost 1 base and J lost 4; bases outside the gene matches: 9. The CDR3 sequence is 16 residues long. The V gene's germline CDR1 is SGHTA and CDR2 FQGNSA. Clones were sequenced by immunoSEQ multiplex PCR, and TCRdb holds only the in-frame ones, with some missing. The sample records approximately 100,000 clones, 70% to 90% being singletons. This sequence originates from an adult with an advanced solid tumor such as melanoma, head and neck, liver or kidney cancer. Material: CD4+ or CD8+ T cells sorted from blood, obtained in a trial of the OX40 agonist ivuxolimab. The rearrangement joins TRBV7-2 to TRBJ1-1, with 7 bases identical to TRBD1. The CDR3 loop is CASSLVGNSGGTEAFF. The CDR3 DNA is TGTGCCAGCAGCTTAGTTGGTAACTCAGGGGGCACTGAAGCTTTCTTT.